One TCR beta chain is described in this entry. This sample is part of a study of blood T cell repertoires in COVID-19. Trimming removed 4 bases from V and 1 base from J, with 17 bases in between. Germline CDR1 and CDR2: SGHRS and YFSETQ. The CDR3 has 16 residues. Original processing methods: Using reference gene primer amplification, nucleated cell counts were estimated. The protocol was immunoSEQ multiplex PCR, while the TCRdb copy is restricted to in-frame clones and leaves out a portion. That table supplies the V and J calls and clone size; D and trimming were determined from the DNA. Seen here are about 170,000 clones, more than 65% observed once, and the top ten hold 2.6%.

The specimen sequenced was peripheral blood. The V and J genes are TRBV5-1 and TRBJ1-1; D perhaps matches TRBD1 (5 bases). The receptor's source is a human donor with acute or convalescent COVID-19. The donor label of this sample is uncertain. For the CDR3, the DNA is TGCGCCAGCAGCCCTGGGGCCCGAACTGGGAACACTGAAGCTTTCTTT. It translates to CASSPGARTGNTEAFF.